This T cell receptor (beta chain) emerged from a study of blood T cells in healthy people across ages. Turning to this clonotype: Its matching antigen is unknown.

Study-wide findings and caveats: With age, beta diversity per million T cells declined roughly linearly, significantly by 40. The study found more naive CD4+ cells and higher diversity in long-lived than aged donors.

It was with a sample-barcoded 5' primer and a J-beta primer mix that a second PCR of roughly 7 to 12 cycles was run. Each CDR3 protein gets one entry after TCRdb re-called the 5' RACE reads with MiXCR. This sample has about 780,000 distinct CDR3 sequences, with 46% found just once. Each sample used at least 6 million PBMCs. This receptor was taken from a man aged 80 or over in good health. The material sequenced was blood.

The CDR3 DNA reads as TGCAGTACTCAGGACGTGCAGCAGTACTTC. This gives the protein CSTQDVQQYF. The genes are TRBV20-1 and TRBJ2-7; unclear D gene. CDR1 is DFQATT, CDR2 SNEGSKA, per germline (reference sequence). The length of the CDR3 is 10 residues. Between the trimmed V and J ends, which lost 8 bases and 8 bases, there was a span of 13 bases.